This entry lists 27 T cell receptor beta chains sequenced from one sample in a study of cytomegalovirus exposure and HLA in healthy donors. PCR amplification relied on 60 Vbeta primers (plus 13 Jbeta primers). The protocol was immunoSEQ multiplex PCR, while the TCRdb copy is restricted to in-frame clones and leaves out a portion. The table has over 85,000 clones, around three quarters seen once. The material sequenced was PBMCs. The receptors here all came from a man aged 25 to 45 in good health and CMV-seronegative.

In its sample, this clone was seen once. The V call is TRBV5-4, the J call TRBJ2-1, with 9 positions matching TRBD2. Trimming cost V 1 base and J 9 bases; bases outside gene matches: 14. This CDR3 region has 17 residues. CDR1 SGHNT and CDR2 YYREEE come from the germline V gene (reference sequence). The CDR3 DNA sequence: TGTGCCAGCAGCTTGCTCGGCGGGGGGGACCCAGATTCTGAGCAGTTCTTC. Protein sequence: CASSLLGGGDPDSEQFF.

J is TRBJ2-3 and V is TRBV29-1; 7 bases fit TRBD2. Germline CDR1 SQVTM, CDR2 ANQGSEA. With 4 bases clipped from V and 7 bases from J, the junction kept 11 bases outside the gene matches. This CDR3 comprises 14 residues. CDR3 region: CSVGPGGEGNTQYF. The CDR3 DNA is TGCAGCGTTGGGCCAGGAGGGGAGGGAAATACGCAGTATTTT.

V is TRBV18 and J is TRBJ2-1; possible D gene TRBD1, 5 bases. From germline, CDR1 is KGHSH and CDR2 LQKENI. Trimming removed 4 bases at V and 9 bases at J, with 13 bases between. This CDR3 is built from 13 residues. The CDR3 bases are TGTGCCAGCTCACTACAGGAGCCGGGTGAGCAGTTCTTC. Protein product: CASSLQEPGEQFF.

The chain is built from TRBV7-8 and TRBJ2-1, with D hard to call. This CDR3 contains 14 residues. Trimming took off 1 base at V and 5 bases at J, with 9 bases between the two ends. Per germline, CDR1 SGHVS and CDR2 FQNEAQ. The CDR3 reads CASSLDVRNNEQFF. The CDR3 region has the DNA TGTGCCAGCAGCTTAGATGTGCGGAACAATGAGCAGTTCTTC.

The chain has TRBV5-1 and TRBJ2-5; D is ambiguous. Germline lookup yields CDR1 SGHRS and CDR2 YFSETQ. The CDR3 spans 15 residues. Between the trimmed V and J ends, which lost 0 bases and 5 bases, there was a span of 14 bases. The CDR3: CASSLGLAAWETQYF. CDR3 DNA: TGCGCCAGCAGCTTGGGACTGGCCGCCTGGGAGACCCAGTACTTC.

This rearrangement joins TRBV15 to TRBJ2-7; 7 bases are shared with TRBD2. Germline lookup yields CDR1 LNHNV and CDR2 YYDKDF (reference sequence). V shed 0 bases, J shed 3 bases, and the junction held 20 bases outside the gene matches. The CDR3 is 20 residues long. CDR3 sequence: CATSRDSGTNTNPTNYEQYV. The DNA for the CDR3 is TGTGCCACCAGCAGAGATTCAGGGACTAATACCAACCCCACGAACTACGAGCAGTACGTC.

The CDR3 is CASSLEDEIWDRGLQPQHF. CDR3 nucleotide sequence: TGTGCCAGCAGCTTGGAAGACGAGATCTGGGACAGGGGGTTACAGCCCCAGCATTTT. The chain carries TRBV5-5 and TRBJ1-5; 11 bases map to TRBD1. Germline V lookup: CDR1 SGHKS, CDR2 YYEKEE (reference sequence). V trimming: 0 bases; J trimming: 7 bases; junction bases outside the gene matches: 15. The CDR3 sequence is 19 residues long.

The rearrangement uses TRBV13 and TRBJ2-2, with 7 bases that match TRBD1. Germline lookup yields CDR1 PRHDT and CDR2 FYEKMQ (reference sequence). Trimming at V came to 1 base and at J to 5 bases, leaving 7 bases not matched to a gene. The CDR3 is made up of 16 amino acids. The CDR3 spells CASSLVDRARTGELFF. The CDR3 bases are TGTGCCAGCAGCTTAGTAGACAGGGCTCGGACCGGGGAGCTGTTTTTT. Filled out from reference TRBV13 and TRBJ2-2, the complete variable domain reads AAGVIQSPRHLIKEKRETATLKCYPIPRHDTVYWYQQGPGQDPQFLISFYEKMQSDKGSIPDRFSAQQFSDYHSELNMSSLELGDSALYFCASSLVDRARTGELFFGEGSRLTVL.

V is TRBV15 and J is TRBJ2-3; D might be TRBD2 (6 bases). The CDR3 has 11 residues. Trimming left V 10 bases short and J 8 bases short, with 13 bases between. Germline loops: CDR1 LNHNV, CDR2 YYDKDF (reference sequence). The CDR3 sequence is CASGVHSTQYF. CDR3 coding DNA: TGTGCCAGCGGGGTACATAGTACGCAGTATTTT.

This rearrangement joins TRBV19 to TRBJ1-1; D remains ambiguous. This CDR3 has 12 residues. Germline CDR1 is LNHDA and CDR2 is SQIVND (reference sequence). Trimming left V 11 bases short and J 0 bases short, with 10 bases between. The chain's CDR3 is CAVFGMNTEAFF. CDR3 sequence (DNA): TGTGCCGTTTTCGGGATGAACACTGAAGCTTTCTTT.

J is TRBJ2-7 and V is TRBV7-2, with D unresolved. With 5 bases removed from V and 3 bases from J, the gap between germline ends came to 17 bases. Germline-derived CDR1 and CDR2 are SGHTA and FQGNSA. The CDR3 spans 15 residues. The CDR3 nucleotides are TGTGCCAGCAGCCAGAGTCGCGGAGCCTACTACGAGCAGTACTTC. Translating it yields CASSQSRGAYYEQYF. The whole variable domain, remainder taken from reference TRBV7-2 and TRBJ2-7, is GAGVSQSPSNKVTEKGKDVELRCDPISGHTALYWYRQSLGQGLEFLIYFQGNSAPDKSGLPSDRFSAERTGGSVSTLTIQRTQQEDSAVYLCASSQSRGAYYEQYFGPGTRLTVT.

The chain has TRBV15 and TRBJ1-5, with 7 bases matching TRBD1. This CDR3 is 15 amino acids long. Germline lookup yields CDR1 LNHNV and CDR2 YYDKDF (reference sequence). V dropped 2 bases and J dropped 4; count of bases not matched to a gene: 5. The DNA for the CDR3 is TGTGCCACCAGCAGAAAAAGGGACAGTAATCAGCCCCAGCATTTT. Its translation: CATSRKRDSNQPQHF.

The rearrangement links TRBV27 to TRBJ1-2, with D unresolved. Germline CDR1 and CDR2: MNHEY and SMNVEV (reference sequence). V lost 4 bases, J lost 3 bases, and 18 bases lay in between. The CDR3 is 16 residues long. The CDR3 sequence is CASSSISSGSDYGYTF. Here the CDR3 DNA reads TGTGCCAGCAGTTCAATCAGCAGCGGTTCAGACTATGGCTACACCTTC.

The rearrangement links TRBV5-1 to TRBJ2-1; D is perhaps TRBD1 (6 bases). V was pared by 0 bases and J by 9 bases, with 13 bases between. CDR1 and CDR2 from the germline V gene are SGHRS and YFSETQ. The CDR3 contains 14 residues. In DNA, the CDR3 is TGCGCCAGCAGCTTGGGACAGGAATTGGGTGAGCAGTTCTTC. This sequence encodes CASSLGQELGEQFF.

This clone came up a few times. The V and J genes are TRBV19 and TRBJ2-3, with D possibly being TRBD2 (5 bases). From germline, CDR1 is LNHDA and CDR2 SQIVND (reference sequence). The CDR3 totals 16 residues. Trimming cost V 5 bases and J 0 bases, with 15 bases left between them. The CDR3 here is CASSPMSGASTDTQYF. The CDR3 DNA reads TGTGCCAGTAGTCCTATGAGCGGAGCAAGCACAGATACGCAGTATTTT.

The chain is built from TRBV10-1 and TRBJ1-6, with D perhaps TRBD1 (5 bases). Germline loops: CDR1 WNHNN, CDR2 SYGVQD (reference sequence). V was shortened by 3 bases and J by 0 bases, with 15 bases between the two germline ends. This CDR3 comprises 18 residues. In nucleotides, the CDR3 is TGCGCCAGCAGTGACGCCAAGGGGACTAGCTCCTATAATTCACCCCTCCACTTT. The encoded protein is CASSDAKGTSSYNSPLHF.

This clone was counted only a few times. The chain employs TRBV5-1 and TRBJ1-1, with TRBD1 matching 7 bases. The CDR3 extends over 13 amino acids. Germline V lookup: CDR1 SGHRS, CDR2 YFSETQ. Trimming removed 3 bases from V and 8 bases from J; junction bases left unmatched: 7. The CDR3 protein is CASSWTGEPEAFF. CDR3 bases: TGCGCCAGCAGCTGGACAGGCGAGCCCGAAGCTTTCTTT.

The V call is TRBV28, the J call TRBJ2-5; 10 bases match TRBD2. The CDR3 has 14 residues. In germline, CDR1 is MDHEN, CDR2 SYDVKM. V shed 4 bases, J shed 5 bases, and the junction held 4 bases outside the gene matches. CDR3 sequence reads: CASSWASGSETQYF. CDR3 DNA sequence: TGTGCCAGCAGTTGGGCTAGCGGGAGTGAGACCCAGTACTTC.

The chain has TRBV12-5 and TRBJ2-7; 8 bases line up with TRBD2. There are 14 residues in the CDR3. V was pared by 8 bases and J by 1 base, with 7 bases of the junction left unmatched. Germline V CDR1 and CDR2: LGHNT, FRNRAP. CDR3 bases: TGTGCTAGTAAAAGCGGGAGAGGGTCCTACGAGCAGTACGTC. This gives the protein CASKSGRGSYEQYV.

V gene TRBV5-5 combines with J gene TRBJ2-3, with TRBD2 as a possible D gene (6 bases). There are 12 residues in the CDR3. Germline CDR1 reads SGHKS; CDR2 reads YYEKEE (reference sequence). V was clipped by 3 bases and J by 5 bases, with 7 bases between them. CDR3 protein: CASSSAGDTQYF. CDR3 sequence (DNA): TGTGCCAGCAGCTCAGCGGGAGATACGCAGTATTTT. Full variable domain (remainder filled in from reference TRBV5-5 and TRBJ2-3): DAGVTQSPTHLIKTRGQQVTLRCSPISGHKSVSWYQQVLGQGPQFIFQYYEKEERGRGNFPDRFSARQFPNYSSELNVNALLLGDSALYLCASSSAGDTQYFGPGTRLTVL.

V is TRBV10-3 and J is TRBJ1-2, with TRBD1 as a possible D gene (6 bases). The germline V gene has CDR1 ENHRY and CDR2 SYGVKD. Trimming removed 2 bases from V and 0 bases from J, with 19 bases in between. This CDR3 is 18 amino acids long. CDR3 sequence reads: CAISELGGESSSNYGYTF. CDR3 DNA: TGTGCCATCAGTGAGCTAGGGGGTGAAAGCTCTTCTAACTATGGCTACACCTTC.

The chain combines TRBV11-3 with TRBJ2-3; 8 nucleotides line up with TRBD2. The CDR3 covers 17 residues. The germline V gene encodes CDR1 SGHNT and CDR2 YENEEA. With 0 bases clipped from V and 6 bases from J, the junction kept 11 bases outside the gene matches. In DNA, the CDR3 is TGTGCCAGCAGCTTAGAATTTTCGGGAGGGCCCCGGGATACGCAGTATTTT. This sequence encodes CASSLEFSGGPRDTQYF.

J is TRBJ1-2 and V is TRBV9, with TRBD1 matching 8 bases. The CDR3 has 16 residues. J lost 2 bases, V lost 0 bases, and 6 bases had no gene match. Germline lookup yields CDR1 SGDLS and CDR2 YYNGEE. CDR3 amino acids: CASSVDNRGGNYGYTF. CDR3 DNA sequence: TGTGCCAGCAGCGTAGATAACAGGGGGGGGAACTATGGCTACACCTTC.

J is TRBJ1-2 and V is TRBV18, with D perhaps TRBD1 (5 bases). The CDR3 is made up of 15 amino acids. In germline, CDR1 is KGHSH, CDR2 LQKENI. Trimming shortened V by 3 bases and J by 4 bases, and 15 bases separated the two germline ends. CDR3 sequence reads: CASSPGPNIGYGYTF. Here the CDR3 DNA reads TGTGCCAGCTCACCGGGGCCCAATATAGGCTATGGCTACACCTTC.

This rearrangement joins TRBV2 to TRBJ1-5, with a tentative D call TRBD1 (5 bases). The length of the CDR3 is 15 residues. With 3 bases removed from V and 6 bases from J, the gap between germline ends came to 15 bases. Germline CDR1 reads SNHLY; CDR2 reads FYNNEI. CDR3 amino acids: CASSDWGEVSQPQHF. Written as DNA, the CDR3 is TGTGCCAGCAGTGATTGGGGGGAGGTTAGTCAGCCCCAGCATTTT.

The V and J genes are TRBV15 and TRBJ1-1, with unresolved D. The V and J ends lost 0 bases and 3 bases respectively, with 11 bases between them. The CDR3 has 15 amino acids. CDR1 LNHNV and CDR2 YYDKDF come from the germline V gene (reference sequence). This CDR3 reads CATSRDNSWDTEAFF. The CDR3 DNA reads TGTGCCACCAGCAGAGATAACAGTTGGGACACTGAAGCTTTCTTT.

The chain links TRBV4-3 to TRBJ1-4; D may be TRBD1 (5 bases). CDR1 and CDR2 from the germline V gene are LGHNA and YSLEER. V lost 0 bases, J lost 8 bases, and 16 bases lay in between. The CDR3 has 16 residues. The CDR3 spells CASSQEAGTFSEKLFF. The CDR3 DNA is TGCGCCAGCAGCCAAGAGGCGGGGACCTTTTCCGAAAAACTGTTTTTT.